This T cell receptor (beta chain) comes out of a study of blood T cell repertoires in COVID-19. In the study overall: Researchers got acute and convalescent COVID-19 samples from the United States, Italy and Spain. The cDNA or gDNA used as material had been derived from T cells, B-cell-depleted T cells, or PBMCs.

Methods used by the authors: Amplification of reference gene primers provided the estimated nucleated cell counts. Profiling relied on immunoSEQ multiplex PCR, and the TCRdb table lists in-frame clones only, not all of them. The D gene and trimming were derived from the DNA, and the V and J assignments and clone size from that table. The repertoire consists of 58,000 or so clones, with about 88% occurring once and the leading ten covering roughly 8.4%. The clonotype was recovered from a woman aged 65 to 85 with active COVID-19. The sample was peripheral blood.

Here the CDR3 DNA reads TGTGCCAGCAGTTCAGAGGGACTAGCGGGACCCTACAATGAGCAGTTCTTC. Encoded protein: CASSSEGLAGPYNEQFF. The rearrangement links TRBV6-2 or TRBV6-3 to TRBJ2-1; 13 positions match TRBD2. The CDR3 sequence is 17 residues long. Trimming at V came to 4 bases and at J to 2 bases, leaving 5 bases not matched to a gene. Germline V lookup: CDR1 MNHEY, CDR2 SVGEGT.